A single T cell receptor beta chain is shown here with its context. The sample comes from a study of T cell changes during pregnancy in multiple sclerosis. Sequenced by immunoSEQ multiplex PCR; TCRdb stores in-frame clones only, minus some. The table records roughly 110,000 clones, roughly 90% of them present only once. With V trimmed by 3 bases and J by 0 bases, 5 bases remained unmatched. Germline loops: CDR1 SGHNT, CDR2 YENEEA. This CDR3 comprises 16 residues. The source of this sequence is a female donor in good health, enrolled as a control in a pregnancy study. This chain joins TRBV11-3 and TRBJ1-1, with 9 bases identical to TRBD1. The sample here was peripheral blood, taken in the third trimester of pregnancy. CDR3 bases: TGTGCCAGCAGCTTTAGGACAGGGGCGATGAACACTGAAGCTTTCTTT. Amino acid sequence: CASSFRTGAMNTEAFF.